This TCR beta chain comes out of a study of blood T cell repertoires in COVID-19. In the authors' workflow: Amplification of reference gene primers was used by the study to estimate nucleated cell counts. The protocol was immunoSEQ multiplex PCR, while the TCRdb copy is restricted to in-frame clones and leaves out a portion. That table gives V, J and clone size, and the DNA gave D and trimming. The repertoire has a few hundred thousand clones, roughly 84% of them found once; the top ten carry 1%. CDR1 and CDR2 (germline): GTSNPN, SVGIG (reference sequence). The CDR3 sequence is 14 residues long. The J segment lost 4 bases and the V segment lost 0 bases, leaving 5 bases of the junction unmatched.

Material for sequencing was peripheral blood. The chain is built from TRBV30 and TRBJ1-1; 7 nucleotides agree with TRBD1. This clonotype originated in a man between 45 and 60 years old with active or convalescent COVID-19. CDR3 DNA sequence: TGTGCCTGGAGTGTAGGGGGCTTTGGCACTGAAGCTTTCTTT. Protein product: CAWSVGGFGTEAFF.